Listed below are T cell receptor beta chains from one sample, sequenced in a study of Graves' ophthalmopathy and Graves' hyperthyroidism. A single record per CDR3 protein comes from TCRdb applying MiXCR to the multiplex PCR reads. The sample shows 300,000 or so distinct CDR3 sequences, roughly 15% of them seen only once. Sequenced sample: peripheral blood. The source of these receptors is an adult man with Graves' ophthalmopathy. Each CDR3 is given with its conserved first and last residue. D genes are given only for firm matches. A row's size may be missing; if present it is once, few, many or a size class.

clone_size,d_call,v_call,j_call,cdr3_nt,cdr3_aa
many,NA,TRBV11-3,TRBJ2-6,TGTGCCAGCAGCAACGGGGACCGCTCTGGGGCCAACGTCCTGACTTTC,CASSNGDRSGANVLTF
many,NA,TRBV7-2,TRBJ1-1,TGTGCCAGCAGAGGACCGAGGGGGAAAGCTTTCTTT,CASRGPRGKAFF
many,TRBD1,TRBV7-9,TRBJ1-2,TGTGCCAGCAACCAGGGGGCAAGCTACACCTTC,CASNQGASYTF
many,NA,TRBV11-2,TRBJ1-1,TGTGCCAGCAGCCTCAGCCCAAGACAGGAAGCTTTCTTT,CASSLSPRQEAFF
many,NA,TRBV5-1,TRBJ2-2,TGCGCCAGCAGCCCGGACGTCCGGAAGAACACCGGGGAGCTGTTTTTT,CASSPDVRKNTGELFF
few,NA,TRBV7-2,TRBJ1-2,TGTGCCAGCAGCTTTGACAGTCTCAACTATGGCTACACCTTC,CASSFDSLNYGYTF
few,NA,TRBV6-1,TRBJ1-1,TGTGCCAGCAGCTCCCTCGGGTGGAACACTGAAGCTTTCTTT,CASSSLGWNTEAFF
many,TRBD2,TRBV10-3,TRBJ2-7,TGTGCCATCAGTGAACGGTCTAGCGGGTCTGTCTACGAGCAGTACTTC,CAISERSSGSVYEQYF
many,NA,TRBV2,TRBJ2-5,TGTGCCAGCACGCTGGGCAGGGGAGAGACCCAGTACTTC,CASTLGRGETQYF
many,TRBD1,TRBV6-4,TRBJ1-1,TGTGCCAGCAGTCAGCTCCTAGTTGGGACAGGGCCAACTGAAGCTTTCTTT,CASSQLLVGTGPTEAFF
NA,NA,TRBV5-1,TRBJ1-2,TGCGCCAGCAGCGTTACACCCCGGGACCGCTATGGCTACACCTTC,CASSVTPRDRYGYTF
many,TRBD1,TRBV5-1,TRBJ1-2,TGCGCCAGCAGCGGCGGTCCGGGACAGGGAACAGGCTATGGCTACACCTTC,CASSGGPGQGTGYGYTF
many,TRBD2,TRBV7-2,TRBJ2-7,TGTGCCAGCAGCGTTGGACTAGCGGGGGGGACGGAGCAGTACTTC,CASSVGLAGGTEQYF
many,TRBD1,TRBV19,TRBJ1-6,TGTGCCAGTAGACTCGGGACAGAGAATTCACCCCTCCACTTT,CASRLGTENSPLHF
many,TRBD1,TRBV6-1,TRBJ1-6,TGTGCCAGCAGTTTCAGGGGGGGTTCACCCCTCCACTTT,CASSFRGGSPLHF
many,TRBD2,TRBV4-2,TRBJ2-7,TGTGCCAGCAGCCAAGGACTAGCGGTCCCCTACGAGCAGTACTTC,CASSQGLAVPYEQYF
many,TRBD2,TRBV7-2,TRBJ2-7,TGTGCCAGCAGCTTAAACGGGGGGACCACCTACGAGCAGTACTTC,CASSLNGGTTYEQYF
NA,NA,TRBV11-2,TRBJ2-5,TGTGCCAGCAGCTTAGGTGGTTGGGCTAGGGGGGAGACCCAGTACTTC,CASSLGGWARGETQYF
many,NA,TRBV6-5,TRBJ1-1,TGTGCCAGTGAGAGCGGGGAATGGAACACTGAAGCTTTCTTT,CASESGEWNTEAFF